This entry is about one T cell receptor beta chain. This receptor's antigen is unknown. Within one base of it there is no much larger clone, and no base qualities were kept. The data derive from a study of T cell responses to AZD1222 COVID-19 vaccine (dated by TCRdb to about 2021). Regarding the complete study: AZD1222 recipients with second doses at about 4 weeks or about 12 weeks were pooled, because spike-specific TCR depth and breadth did not differ between schedules. A total of 233 trial participants underwent TCR sequencing, of whom about 210 had received two doses of AZD1222 and around 25 had received two doses of the MenACWY control vaccine. Enrollment into the trials was organized by age into subgroups of 18-55, 56-69 and 70-plus years, and those subgroups contained approximately 150, 30 and 60 TCR-sequenced participants, respectively. General study outcomes and caveats: Most participants were white British and females outnumbered males, and the authors suggested that clonal diversity may have been underestimated. Because no day 14 peak-response samples were available, the repertoires could be characterized only after the peak T cell response. Nearly half of unique spike-specific TCRs reportedly recognized epitopes outside regions mutated in the B.1.351 and B.1.1.7 variants. After two AZD1222 doses, spike-specific TCR breadth and depth were significantly higher than at day 0 and than in MenACWY recipients. Only five to seven AZD1222 recipients were SARS-CoV-2 seropositive at baseline, limiting conclusions about previously exposed vaccinees. CD4 TCRs associated with the vaccine covered the entire spike protein, and the dominant responses were in regions 160-218 and 743-854. The 56-69-year group was small, and its depth increase did not reach significance, likely because of low power.

This specimen's time point label, interpreted: baseline before first vaccination. Vaccinee samples came from UK trials COV001 and COV002, including a single-blind randomized controlled phase 2/3 trial of AZD1222 (ChAdOx1 nCoV-19) in healthy adults. For TCRbeta chain sequencing, PBMC samples were collected from trial participants at day 0 and at day 28 after the second dose. The CDR3 regions of human TCRbeta chains were analyzed by immunosequencing. As for how the authors treated the data: Repertoire TCRs were matched against a reference library of SARS-CoV-2-specific TCRs generated with the MIRA antigen-specificity platform. Breadth was defined as the fraction of unique TCRs that were SARS-CoV-2-associated. Depth was defined as the fraction of total T cells that were SARS-CoV-2-associated. Each spike-specific TCR was assigned to its reactive spike region and to a CD4 or CD8 class using the MIRA data. Log10-transformed breadth and depth values were compared by one-way ANOVA with Sidak's multiple comparisons tests. In its TCRdb copy, this immuneACCESS table keeps in-frame sequences only and misses some clones. Where compared with another copy, unresolved V genes explain less than half of these, and the others have no known cause. The D gene and trimming were derived from the DNA, and the V and J assignments and clone size from that table. This sample is represented by about 100,000 clones; over 75% of them were singletons. Roughly 2.8% of the sample lies in the top ten.

V is cut back by 5 bases and J by 1 base, with 8 bases in the junction unmatched. The cysteine opens and the phenylalanine closes a CDR3 of 17 amino acids. Of the read, only the CDR3 DNA is kept; its 51 bases are in frame from base 1. The CDR1 and CDR2 encoded by the germline V gene (reference sequence) are MNHNY and SVGAGI. This TCR was recovered from an adult in good health. The sequence is built from TRBV6-6 and TRBJ2-5; 12 junctional bases match TRBD2. The sequenced sample was peripheral blood, obtained on day 0 of AZD1222 vaccination. The bases read TGTGCCAGCAGTCCCTCCTGGACTAGCGGGGCCCAAGAGACCCAGTACTTC. Translated, this gives CASSPSWTSGAQETQYF.